This is a list of T cell receptor beta chains from one sample in a study of regulatory T cells in long-lasting Graves disease. TCRdb re-called the multiplex PCR reads through MiXCR, storing one row per CDR3 protein. The sample holds roughly 450,000 distinct CDR3 sequences, around 22% seen once. The source was peripheral blood mononuclear cells (PBMCs), collected when the disease was refractory, from a patient treated with antithyroid drugs. All receptors derive from a female donor with Graves disease. Each CDR3 is given with its conserved first and last residue. D genes are given only for firm matches. Size is stated for part of the rows, as once, few or many counts, or as a class when the clone is expanded.

TRBV5-1,TRBJ2-7,NA,NA,TGCGCCAGCAGCGCCCCGGACAGCCCCTACGAGCAGTACTTC,CASSAPDSPYEQYF
TRBV28,TRBJ1-2,many,TRBD1,TGTGCCAGCAAACCCATCCGGGCAGGGGGCCATGGCTACACCTTC,CASKPIRAGGHGYTF
TRBV13,TRBJ2-7,NA,NA,TGTGCCAGCAGCTCCGGACAGAGCTCCTACGAGCAGTACTTC,CASSSGQSSYEQYF
TRBV29-1,TRBJ2-7,many,NA,TGCAGCGTTGAAGAACTACGGTTTGACGGAGCCTACGAGCAGTACTTC,CSVEELRFDGAYEQYF
TRBV6-5,TRBJ2-7,few,NA,TGTGCCAGCAGTTACGACCAGATCGAGCAGTACTTC,CASSYDQIEQYF
TRBV5-6,TRBJ2-2,NA,NA,TGTGCCAGCAGCTTGGGTACAGGGAGAAATTATCCCGGGGAGCTGTTTTTT,CASSLGTGRNYPGELFF
TRBV19,TRBJ1-2,many,NA,TGTGCCAGTAGTACGCAGTCCCATGCTAACTATGGCTACACCTTC,CASSTQSHANYGYTF
TRBV7-2,TRBJ2-7,few,TRBD2,TGTGCCAGCAGCTTCGGACTAGCGGTAACCTACGAGCAGTACTTC,CASSFGLAVTYEQYF
TRBV10-3,TRBJ1-1,NA,NA,TGTGCCGCTACTGAACAGGTGAACACTGAAGCTTTCTTT,CAATEQVNTEAFF
TRBV6-5,TRBJ2-1,NA,NA,TGTGCCAGCAGTTACTGGGCAGGGTCAAATGAGCAGTTCTTC,CASSYWAGSNEQFF
TRBV6-1,TRBJ1-6,NA,NA,TGTGCCAGCAGTCACAGTAGAACAGTCAATTCACCCCTCCACTTT,CASSHSRTVNSPLHF
TRBV27,TRBJ1-4,few,NA,TGTGCCAGCAGTGAAGCGGGACTGGGGGCAACTAATGAAAAACTGTTTTTT,CASSEAGLGATNEKLFF
TRBV28,TRBJ1-1,many,TRBD1,TGTGCCAGCACCCCGACTCTAGGACAGGGCCCAGCTTTCTTT,CASTPTLGQGPAFF
TRBV7-9,TRBJ1-1,NA,NA,TGTGCCAGCAGCGTGGACTTAATGAACACTGAAGCTTTCTTT,CASSVDLMNTEAFF
TRBV18,TRBJ1-1,NA,NA,TGTGCCAGCTCACCAGGTCAGGTCGGAGGAGCTTTCTTT,CASSPGQVGGAFF
TRBV7-9,TRBJ1-4,NA,TRBD1,TGTGCCAGCAACCCGGTCGCAGGGGGGAATGAAAAACTGTTTTTT,CASNPVAGGNEKLFF
TRBV12-3/TRBV12-4,TRBJ1-4,NA,NA,TGTGCCAGCAGTTACAGGGTTGCAACTAATGAAAAACTGTTTTTT,CASSYRVATNEKLFF
TRBV20-1,TRBJ1-2,NA,NA,TGCAGTGCTAGAGATCAGGGCGGGGCCAACTATGGCTACACCTTC,CSARDQGGANYGYTF
TRBV20-1,TRBJ1-1,many,NA,TGCAGTGGTACGCCACCGGACCGAGGCAAGGACGCTTTCTTT,CSGTPPDRGKDAFF
TRBV7-2,TRBJ2-7,many,TRBD2,TGTGCCAGCAGCTTAGTTGGCCGCCTAGCGGAAGGATCCTACGAGCAGTACTTC,CASSLVGRLAEGSYEQYF
TRBV7-9,TRBJ2-6,NA,NA,TGTGCCAGCAGCTTCCACAGGGTCCCACCTTTTCCCGGGGCCAACGTCCTGACTTTC,CASSFHRVPPFPGANVLTF
TRBV28,TRBJ2-3,few,TRBD2,TGTGCCAGCAGGTCTAGCGGGGGAAGCACAGATACGCAGTATTTT,CASRSSGGSTDTQYF
TRBV3-1,TRBJ2-2,NA,NA,TGTGCCAGCAGCCCCGACAGTTACACCGGGGAGCTGTTTTTT,CASSPDSYTGELFF
TRBV20-1,TRBJ1-2,many,NA,TGCAGTGCTAGAGCAACCGGGGTGTCCCACAATGGCTACACCTTC,CSARATGVSHNGYTF
TRBV6-1,TRBJ2-1,NA,TRBD2,TGTGCCAGCAGTGAATATGGGTCGACTAGCGGGAGGGTACTGCTGCGGTTCTTC,CASSEYGSTSGRVLLRFF
TRBV19,TRBJ2-2,many,NA,TGTGCCAGTAGTTGGCGACTAGAGCCCGGGGAGCTGTTTTTT,CASSWRLEPGELFF
TRBV20-1,TRBJ2-7,few,TRBD1,TGCAGTGCTAGAGCTTCCAGGGGGCTCTACGAGCAGTACTTC,CSARASRGLYEQYF